This TCR beta chain comes out of a study of prognosis after radiotherapy for stage I lung cancer (dated by TCRdb to the early 2020s). Notes on the research overall: Between early 2018 and early 2019, roughly 18 patients with stage I NSCLC were enrolled in Nanjing, China. After SBRT, distant metastases developed in four of the 19 patients at a median of about seven months, while the remaining 15 patients had no significant progression. Peripheral blood TCR beta repertoires were profiled in stage I NSCLC patients before and after stereotactic body radiotherapy, and the study then linked these repertoires to distant failure. A total of 40 or so blood samples from 19 patients were sequenced, with one sample obtained before and one obtained after SBRT for each patient. Ages in the cohort of approximately 14 men and about 6 women ranged from roughly 50 to 95 years, with a median of 74. All patients were regarded as medically inoperable, because of comorbidities in more than ten patients and refusal of surgery in several patients. SBRT was given in 3 to 5 fractions with a biologically effective dose of at least 100 Gy, using image-guided IMRT or VMAT. Squamous cell carcinoma histology was identified in six to eight patients, and adenocarcinoma histology was identified in more than ten patients. In every patient, SBRT was given without any concurrent therapy. Among the enrolled patients, fourteen had newly diagnosed primary stage I lung tumors, while roughly five had oligometastatic NSCLC following surgical resection of the primary tumor.

Points on this clonotype: Its antigen is currently not known. No per-base quality is available; no much larger clone lies one base away.

V sheds 5 bases and J sheds 7 bases, leaving 16 bases between their ends. Measured from the cysteine to the phenylalanine, the CDR3 is 14 residues long. Only CDR3 DNA is held: 42 bases, read in frame from base 1. The germline V gene sets CDR1 to KGHDR and CDR2 to SFDVKD. No patient had a history of other malignancies or prior chemotherapy or radiotherapy, and all had node-negative disease on CT and PET/CT. Around 6 milliliters of peripheral venous blood were drawn into EDTA tubes at each of two time points. PBMCs were isolated by Ficoll-Paque Plus density-gradient centrifugation. Immediately after collection, samples were stored at -80 degrees C until analysis. Findings and caveats that apply to the study as a whole: The study was limited by its small cohort and short follow-up, and the findings require independent validation. Differences in TRBV and TRBJ usage frequencies by metastasis status were reportedly observed in two V genes at baseline and in 8 to 10 V and two J genes after SBRT. All reported P values were unadjusted for multiple comparisons. After SBRT, the count of unique TCR clones dropped from a median of about 10,000 beforehand to more than 6,000 afterward (Wilcoxon paired P=0.011). No determination of tumor specificity was made for expanded TCR clones. Post-SBRT Shannon entropy and its change from baseline were lower in patients who developed distant metastases; baseline Shannon entropy was not associated with metastases.

Two rounds of multiplex PCR were performed to amplify the TCR beta CDR3 region from genomic DNA. In the first PCR round, primers specific to each TRBV and TRBJ gene were used, and the primer sequences were filed in Chinese patent CN105087789A. The second PCR round used universal primers. The Roche High Pure PCR Template Preparation Kit was used to extract genomic DNA from the frozen PBMCs. The libraries underwent paired-end sequencing with 151 bp reads on an Illumina HiSeq 3000. The source study handled its data this way. Raw reads lacking the multiplex PCR primer sequences were removed with CutAdapt. High-quality paired reads were merged into contigs with PEAR. TRB V, D and J gene segments were assigned to each contig with MiXCR by alignment to reference sequences. CDR3 sequences were clustered by base quality and sequence similarity to remove sequencing errors. Shannon entropy, normalized by the natural log of the productive TCR sequence number, served as the measure of diversity. To get clonality, Shannon entropy was divided by the natural log of the number of unique clonotypes, and that result was subtracted from one. Using the Youden index from ROC curves, the researchers picked the repertoire-metric cut-offs for progression-free survival, and all analyses were carried out in R 3.5.3. The public sequencing data were trimmed at Q25 with fastp and processed into clonotypes with MiXCR by TCRdb, which kept only in-frame beta chains. When rows share a CDR3 protein, they turn into one entry using the most common DNA and genes. The V and J calls follow TCRdb's processing rather than the paper's. The sample table lists about 31,000 distinct CDR3 sequences, approximately 30% of them with a count of one. About 33% of the sample rests with the top ten.

The sequence came from a donor at least 50 years old with non-small cell lung cancer. The starting material was PBMCs, obtained before or after stereotactic body radiation therapy (not recorded which). Rearrangement joined TRBV24-1 to TRBJ2-5; the D gene is perhaps TRBD2, from 6 matching bases. The nucleotide sequence reads as follows: TGTGCCACCAGTGCCACGACATGGAGGGGGACCCAGTACTTC. Its amino acids are CATSATTWRGTQYF.